Given below is one TCR beta chain in context. The data originate from a study of blood T cell repertoires in COVID-19. Assay: immunoSEQ multiplex PCR; the TCRdb copy retains only in-frame clones and omits some. This sample has 150,000 to 200,000 clones; roughly 84% occur once, and the top ten carry nearly 15%. The CDR3 totals 17 residues. The germline V gene has CDR1 SGHVS and CDR2 FNYEAQ. The V and J ends lost 4 bases and 4 bases, in that order; junction bases with no gene match: 4. The sequenced sample consisted of PBMCs or T cells enriched from blood (not recorded which). The V and J genes are TRBV7-6 and TRBJ2-1; 16 positions agree with TRBD2. This sequence originates from a middle-aged man who had recovered from COVID-19. The CDR3 nucleotides are TGTGCCAGCAGCTCTGGGACTAGCGGGGGGGCATACAATGAGCAGTTCTTC. It translates to CASSSGTSGGAYNEQFF.